Presented here are 23 T cell receptor beta chains from one specimen sequenced in a study of shared clonotypes between healthy human individuals. The repertoire was sequenced with immunoSEQ multiplex PCR; TCRdb's copy has only in-frame clones and lacks some. The repertoire consists of a few hundred thousand clones, with 70% to 80% occurring once and the leading ten covering 12%. Sequencing input: PBMCs. Every receptor here comes from a woman between 40 and 55 years old in good health. Some clones in this sample may be carry-over from other donors' samples.

The rearrangement joins TRBV18 to TRBJ1-1; D remains unclear. The CDR3 is 13 amino acids. The V end was cut by 4 bases, the J end by 1 base, with 7 bases between. Germline-derived CDR1 and CDR2 are KGHSH and LQKENI. The CDR3 spells CASSHSENTEAFF. The CDR3 DNA reads TGTGCCAGCTCACACTCAGAGAACACTGAAGCTTTCTTT.

The chain employs TRBV4-2 and TRBJ1-5; 7 nucleotides line up with TRBD1. V lost 1 base and J lost 7; bases outside the gene matches: 4. CDR1 and CDR2 (germline): LGHNA, YNFKEQ. The CDR3 loop spans 14 amino acids. CDR3 loop: CASSQGQGEQPQHF. For the CDR3, the DNA is TGTGCCAGCAGCCAAGGACAGGGAGAACAGCCCCAGCATTTT.

This chain links TRBV5-4 with TRBJ2-6; possible D gene TRBD2, 6 bases. V was clipped by 5 bases and J by 0 bases, with 12 bases between them. Germline CDR1 is SGHNT and CDR2 is YYREEE (reference sequence). The CDR3 runs 16 residues. The CDR3 coding sequence is TGTGCCAGCAGTGGCAGCGGGCTCTCTGGGGCCAACGTCCTGACTTTC. It yields the protein CASSGSGLSGANVLTF.

The rearrangement joins TRBV7-2 to TRBJ2-5; possibly TRBD1 for D (6 bases). The J call is doubtful: the DNA matches TRBJ2-7 better. The CDR3 length is 14 residues. CDR1 and CDR2 (germline): SGHTA, FQGNSA. The CDR3 protein is CASSSQTGAYEQYF. In DNA, the CDR3 is TGTGCCAGCAGCTCGCAGACAGGAGCCTACGAGCAGTACTTC.

V gene TRBV7-8 combines with J gene TRBJ2-6; D not resolved. The V end lost 4 bases, the J end lost 0 bases, and 7 bases lay between the germline ends. The CDR3 runs 15 residues. Germline lookup yields CDR1 SGHVS and CDR2 FQNEAQ. The CDR3 sequence: CASSSVFSGANVLTF. The CDR3 region has the DNA TGTGCCAGCAGCTCGGTCTTCTCTGGGGCCAACGTCCTGACTTTC.

The chain recombines TRBV10-2 with TRBJ2-7; 8 bases are a match to TRBD1. The CDR3 has 16 amino acids. Losses at the gene ends were 2 bases for V and 3 bases for J; bases not matched to a gene: 9. The germline V gene encodes CDR1 WSHSY and CDR2 SAAADI. The CDR3 bases are TGCGCCAGCAGTGAGCCGCCGTCAGACAGGGGCTACGAGCAGTACTTC. It yields the protein CASSEPPSDRGYEQYF.

The chain recombines TRBV6-5 with TRBJ2-7, with TRBD2 matching 14 bases. The CDR3 is 16 residues long. Germline values: CDR1 MNHEY, CDR2 SVGAGI. Trimming took 2 bases from V and 7 from J; bases not matched to a gene: 7. CDR3 bases: TGTGCCAGCAGTTACGGCGGGACTAGCGGGAGAGGGGAGCAGTACTTC. Translation gives CASSYGGTSGRGEQYF.

In DNA, the CDR3 is TGTGCCAGCAGTACAGGAGGAAACACTGAAGCTTTCTTT. Amino acids: CASSTGGNTEAFF. The V gene is TRBV28, the J gene TRBJ1-1, with D possibly being TRBD1 (5 bases). This CDR3 has 13 residues. Trimming cost V 5 bases and J 2 bases, with 9 bases left between them. Germline-derived CDR1 and CDR2 are MDHEN and SYDVKM.

The chain combines TRBV28 with TRBJ1-5, with TRBD1 as a possible D gene (6 bases). Trimming stripped 4 bases from V and 8 bases from J, with 15 bases between. This CDR3 contains 14 residues. The V gene's germline CDR1 is MDHEN and CDR2 SYDVKM. CDR3 residues: CASSSPGGIEPQHF. In DNA, the CDR3 is TGTGCCAGCAGTTCCCCGGGGGGCATTGAGCCCCAGCATTTT.

V usage is TRBV5-6 and J usage is TRBJ2-3; 10 positions agree with TRBD2. Germline CDR1 reads SGHDT; CDR2 reads YYEEEE. V lost 4 bases and J lost 2; bases outside the gene matches: 7. The CDR3 sequence is 16 residues long. DNA for the CDR3: TGTGCCAGCAGCCCTGGACTAGCGGAGATCACAGATACGCAGTATTTT. This gives the protein CASSPGLAEITDTQYF.

V gene TRBV7-3 combines with J gene TRBJ2-7, with no clear D. The CDR3 totals 13 residues. V lost 4 bases to trimming and J lost 6 bases, with 13 bases between them. In germline, CDR1 is SGHTA, CDR2 FQGTGA. The CDR3 DNA reads TGTGCCAGCAGCTCAGGACCCTCACGCGAGCAGTACTTC. It yields the protein CASSSGPSREQYF.

This chain links TRBV27 with TRBJ2-5, with D tentatively TRBD1 or TRBD2 (5 bases each). Deletions cut 4 bases from V and 2 bases from J, with 8 bases between. CDR1 is MNHEY and CDR2 is SMNVEV in the germline V gene (reference sequence). The CDR3 sequence is 13 residues long. CDR3 region: CASSSWGQETQYF. CDR3 sequence (DNA): TGTGCCAGCAGTTCCTGGGGGCAAGAGACCCAGTACTTC.

In DNA form, the CDR3 reads TGTGCCAGCAGCGTAGGCAACAGACTTAATGAAAAACTGTTTTTT. It translates to CASSVGNRLNEKLFF. V and J are TRBV9 and TRBJ1-4; D unclear. CDR1 is SGDLS, CDR2 YYNGEE, per germline. The CDR3 has 15 residues. V was trimmed by 0 bases and J by 4 bases, leaving 10 bases between them.

In its sample, this clone was seen once. The J gene is TRBJ1-3, the V gene TRBV28; D is undetermined. V shed 7 bases and J shed 2 bases, with 9 bases lying between them. This CDR3 region has 13 residues. The germline CDR1 and CDR2 sequences are MDHEN and SYDVKM. CDR3 region: CASIERAGNTIYF. The CDR3 DNA is TGTGCCAGCATAGAAAGGGCTGGAAACACCATATATTTT.

This clone was observed a handful of times. In DNA form, the CDR3 reads TGTGCCAGCAGTTACACGGACAGGCGGGGCACTGAAGCTTTCTTT. This encodes CASSYTDRRGTEAFF. The chain recombines TRBV6-5 with TRBJ1-1; 7 bases agree with TRBD1. The junction had 7 bases not matched to a gene; V was cut back by 2 bases and J by 4 bases. The CDR3 contains 15 residues. CDR1 is MNHEY and CDR2 is SVGAGI in the germline V gene.

The genes are TRBV9 and TRBJ1-2; D is possibly TRBD1 (6 bases). In germline, CDR1 is SGDLS, CDR2 YYNGEE. Deletions cut 0 bases from V and 8 bases from J, with 14 bases between. The CDR3 runs 14 residues. CDR3 sequence reads: CASSVDRGARGYTF. CDR3 DNA: TGTGCCAGCAGCGTAGATAGGGGGGCGAGAGGCTACACCTTC.

This chain links TRBV27 with TRBJ2-3; 7 nucleotides line up with TRBD1. V was pared by 3 bases and J by 6 bases, with 9 bases of the junction left unmatched. Germline V CDR1 and CDR2: MNHEY, SMNVEV (reference sequence). CDR3 length: 15 amino acids. CDR3: CASSFSGQLWDTQYF. As DNA, the CDR3 is TGTGCCAGCAGTTTCTCGGGACAGCTTTGGGATACGCAGTATTTT.

The chain has TRBV2 and TRBJ2-6; D may be TRBD2 (7 bases). V dropped 7 bases and J dropped 0 bases, with 19 bases sitting between them. The CDR3 covers 18 residues. CDR1 is SNHLY, CDR2 FYNNEI, per germline. The CDR3 reads CASIGEGGPISGANVLTF. The CDR3 DNA is TGTGCCAGCATCGGGGAGGGGGGCCCAATCTCTGGGGCCAACGTCCTGACTTTC.

This chain connects TRBV28 to TRBJ1-2, with TRBD1 identical over 11 bases. The junction had 9 bases not matched to a gene; V was cut back by 8 bases and J by 4 bases. This CDR3 contains 15 residues. From germline, CDR1 is MDHEN and CDR2 SYDVKM. The CDR3 here is CASFSWTGGGYGYTF. In nucleotides, the CDR3 is TGTGCCAGCTTTTCCTGGACAGGGGGCGGCTATGGCTACACCTTC.

The gene calls are TRBV5-1 and TRBJ2-7; TRBD2 might be the D (6 bases). V was cut by 0 bases and J by 4 bases, with 17 bases left in between. Germline V gives CDR1 SGHRS, CDR2 YFSETQ. The CDR3 runs 16 residues. The chain's CDR3 is CASSLVLTGLPYEQYF. The CDR3 DNA follows: TGCGCCAGCAGCTTGGTCTTGACGGGACTCCCATACGAGCAGTACTTC.

The V call is TRBV7-2, the J call TRBJ1-1; no clear D gene. Per germline, CDR1 SGHTA and CDR2 FQGNSA. The CDR3 contains 14 residues. Trimming left V 1 base short and J 9 bases short, with 15 bases between. The chain's CDR3 is CASSLVFQNSQAFF. The CDR3 nucleotides read TGTGCCAGCAGCTTAGTTTTCCAGAACAGTCAAGCTTTCTTT.

The chain carries TRBV18 and TRBJ1-1; D possibly corresponds to TRBD1 (5 bases). The germline V gene has CDR1 KGHSH and CDR2 LQKENI. V lost 1 base, J lost 3 bases, and 15 bases lay in between. The CDR3 is 16 residues long. This chain's CDR3 is CASSPQGRARDTEAFF. The CDR3, as DNA: TGTGCCAGCTCACCACAGGGCAGGGCGAGGGACACTGAAGCTTTCTTT. Looking up the rest from reference TRBV18 and TRBJ1-1 gives the full variable domain: NAGVMQNPRHLVRRRGQEARLRCSPMKGHSHVYWYRQLPEEGLKFMVYLQKENIIDESGMPKERFSAEFPKEGPSILRIQQVVRGDSAAYFCASSPQGRARDTEAFFGQGTRLTVV.

In DNA, the CDR3 is TGCGCCAGCAGCTTGGCCGCCGTGAATTACGAGCAGTACTTC. This codes for CASSLAAVNYEQYF. The genes are TRBV5-1 and TRBJ2-7; D is uncertain. Trimming took off 0 bases at V and 4 bases at J, with 11 bases between the two ends. The CDR3 covers 14 residues. Germline loops: CDR1 SGHRS, CDR2 YFSETQ.